This T cell receptor (beta chain) was identified in a study of T cell repertoires in cytomegalovirus infection. Study background: Recently described HLA-C-restricted plus well-studied HLA-B-restricted CMV epitopes were used. Based on public TCR beta signatures, there were indications of CMV infection and of a matching HLA type.

This clonotype was counted many times. Its antigen remains unknown. The CDR3 sequence is 19 residues long. V was trimmed by 4 bases and J by 1 base, leaving 25 bases between them. The germline CDR1 and CDR2 sequences are ENHRY and SYGVKD. TCRdb fed the reads into MiXCR, producing one record per CDR3 protein. The data show 830,000 or so distinct CDR3 sequences, approximately 30% seen once. The study, taken as a whole, reports: Ex vivo responses were dominated by HLA-C-restricted CMV-specific TCR beta clonotypes.

The sequence was collected from a human donor in good health (CMV status not recorded). Some clones in this sample may be carry-over from other donors' samples. The genes are TRBV10-3 and TRBJ1-1, with D tentatively TRBD1 (5 bases). The sequencing used cultured CD8+ T cells from PBMCs, collected from culture after CMV antigen stimulation. CDR3 in amino acids: CAISVFSRERGGSNTEAFF. The CDR3 DNA sequence: TGTGCCATCAGTGTTTTCTCTCGGGAAAGGGGCGGATCGAACACTGAAGCTTTCTTT.